Listed here is a single T cell receptor (beta chain). This clonotype has just one count. It lacks a known antigen. Base qualities are not provided; no much larger clone lies one nucleotide away. The library was prepared using 5' RACE. Sequencer: Illumina HiSeq 2500. A second roughly 7 to 12 cycle PCR used a sample-barcoded 5' primer and a J-beta primer mix. A unique molecular identifier was introduced onto each TCR beta cDNA molecule by a template-switch 5' adaptor carrying 12 random nucleotides. At least 3 million CDR3-containing paired-end reads were obtained from each sample. First-strand cDNA synthesis was performed from all RNA using the Mint cDNA synthesis kit, with priming by a TRBC-specific oligonucleotide. After uracil-DNA glycosylase treatment, a first 18-cycle PCR used universal primers M1SS and BC2_uni_R on all cDNA. Per the source publication's procedure: Normalization of each sample was performed by random selection of 1 million high-quality reads, each carrying a distinct molecular identifier. Reads with shared molecular identifiers were discarded instead of being binned into consensus sequences. CDR3 identification, clonotype clustering and error correction used MiTCR with a Q25 quality threshold and the strictest error-elimination algorithm. A nonparametric unseen species model using Euler transformation provided a lower-bound estimate of total TCR beta diversity. Starting from the raw public reads, TCRdb applied fastp trimming at Q25, assembled clones with MiXCR and retained in-frame beta chains. Merged by CDR3 protein, the rows form single entries marked with the most common genes and DNA. TCRdb's processing, not the authors', yielded these V and J calls. Recorded for this sample are 1 million or so distinct CDR3 sequences; 20% to 25% of them occurred a single time. Jointly, the top ten make up about 0.72% of the sample.

This record comes from a study of blood T cells in healthy people across ages (dated by TCRdb to the mid-2010s). Describing the broader study: Template switching captured roughly one uniquely barcoded TCR beta cDNA molecule per two T cells in model experiments. To track age-related changes in TCR beta repertoire diversity, the study relied on deep sequencing normalized with unique cDNA molecular identifiers. The donors were split into four age groups: young (average about 16 years), middle-aged (over 35), aged (roughly 65) and long-lived (over 80). Two additional independent replicas of 1 million unique cDNA reads from the same blood draw were analyzed for two donors (one aged 18 to 29 and one aged 80 or older).

Results the study describes overall, beyond this receptor: Compared with the aged group, the long-lived group had more naive CD4+ T cells, fewer expanded clones and increased TCR diversity, suggesting age selection. Observed TCR beta diversity per million T cells fell roughly linearly with age, and a significant reduction was already apparent by age roughly 40. Observed TCR beta diversity correlated strongly with the percentage of naive T cells measured by flow cytometry. Because the CMV infection status of the donors was unknown, age-related changes in expanded clonotypes may potentially have been confounded. Conclusive comparison of naive and antigen-experienced compartments was prevented by the profiling of bulk unsorted PBMCs. Estimates of total diversity from one million sequenced T cells were regarded as lower bounds and underestimates.

Donors were 39 systemically healthy Caucasian individuals from Russia aged 6 to 90 years. About 9.6 milliliters of peripheral blood were collected from each donor into EDTA-treated Vacutainer tubes. Ficoll-Paque density-gradient centrifugation was used to isolate PBMCs, with at least 7 million obtained per sample. Total RNA, at least 6 micrograms per sample, was extracted from PBMCs with Trizol reagent. For every donor, an aliquot of PBMCs went through flow cytometry to measure the percentages of naive CD45RAhigh/CD27high T cells. Based on the germline V gene (reference sequence), the CDR1 and CDR2 sequences are LNHDA and SQIVND. Unmatched junction bases come to 7, with V trimmed by 1 base and J by 4 bases. There are 16 amino acids in the CDR3, from cysteine to phenylalanine inclusive. Here the CDR3 DNA is all that survives: 48 bases in frame from base 1. The data also belong to a second study, concerning T cells of mothers and their children. Looking at the second paper: Nine systemically healthy Caucasian individuals served as donors, namely three mothers together with their six children. cDNA synthesis used all of the extracted RNA, with approximately 1.4 ug of RNA in each 15 ul reaction. In the second PCR, the M1S primer added sample barcodes and 2-4 random nucleotides. More than 8.5 million TCR beta CDR3 reads were obtained from each mother, and about 3 million reads were obtained from each child. In both related and unrelated pairs, thymic selection shapes the output of TCR recombination in a similar way, with inherited differences having only a minor effect. Related mother-child pairs always showed normalized repertoire overlap that was slightly higher than in unrelated mother-child pairs, though the difference was never significant. No persistent microchimeric T cell clones were found, with a detection sensitivity of 75 to 100 clones per million clonotypes. To look for features that set related mother-child pairs apart from unrelated individuals, the researchers ran deep NGS to compare the TCR beta repertoires of mothers and children. Mothers averaged approximately 40 +/- 4 years of age and children averaged 11 +/- 4 years. After adapter ligation was performed with NEBNext reagents, the libraries were sequenced on an Illumina HiSeq 2000 with 100+100 nt paired-end reads. Mother and child libraries were prepared a month apart and sequenced in separate runs to prevent cross-contamination. For each donor, somewhere between about 500,000 and 2,000,000 distinct TCR beta clonotypes were identified. Naive TCR beta clonotypes were estimated from low-frequency clonotypes matched to each donor's FACS-determined naive share, without sorting.

The source is a girl aged 2 to 9 in good health. The chain uses TRBV19 and TRBJ2-1, and 7 junctional nucleotides match TRBD2. Sequenced sample: blood. The CDR3 reads as follows: CASSIARLAAYNEQFF. The bases read TGTGCCAGTAGTATAGCTCGGCTAGCGGCTTACAATGAGCAGTTCTTC.